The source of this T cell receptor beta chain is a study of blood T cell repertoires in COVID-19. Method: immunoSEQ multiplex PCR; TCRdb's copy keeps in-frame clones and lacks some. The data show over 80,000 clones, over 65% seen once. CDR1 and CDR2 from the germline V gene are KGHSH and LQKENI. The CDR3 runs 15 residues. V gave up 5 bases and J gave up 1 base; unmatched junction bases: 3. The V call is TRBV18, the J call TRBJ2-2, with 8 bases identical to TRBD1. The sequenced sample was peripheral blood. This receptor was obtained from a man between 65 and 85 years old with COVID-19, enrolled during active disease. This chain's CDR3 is CASSMGQVNTGELFF. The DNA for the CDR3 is TGTGCCAGCTCAATGGGACAGGTGAACACCGGGGAGCTGTTTTTT.